This TCR beta chain comes out of a study of high-grade serous ovarian cancer treatment subgroups. Study-wide points: Clonal relatedness tracked neoantigen level, and by trend copy number and mutation load.

Tumor tissue was taken before any definitive surgery or chemotherapy was given. TCRdb's table, derived via immunoSEQ multiplex PCR, lists solely in-frame clones and lacks some. The data hold roughly 29,000 clones, with around 84% observed a single time. The CDR3 sequence is 12 residues long. Germline assignment: CDR1 WSHSY and CDR2 SAAADI. The V end was cut by 4 bases, the J end by 6 bases, with 6 bases between. To note about this clone: Its antigen is still unknown.

The sequence came from a human donor with high-grade serous ovarian cancer. Sequenced input: tumor tissue. The rearrangement joins TRBV10-2 to TRBJ2-2; no clear D gene. For the CDR3, the DNA is TGCGCCAGCAGTGTTCAGGCCGGGGAGCTGTTTTTT. The encoded protein is CASSVQAGELFF.